A selection of T cell receptor beta chains follows, all from one sample in a study of blood T cell repertoires in COVID-19. Method: immunoSEQ multiplex PCR; TCRdb's copy keeps in-frame clones and lacks some. This table holds 30,000 to 40,000 clones, about 91% found once. Sequencing was done on a sample of peripheral blood. These receptors all come from a woman aged 70 to 79 with active COVID-19. The CDR3 runs from the conserved cysteine through the conserved F or W. The D gene is left open where the match is weak. Clone sizes are given selectively: once, few, many, or a class where the clone is expanded.

V gene	J gene	D gene	clone size	CDR3 length	CDR3 protein	CDR3 DNA
TRBV11-3	TRBJ1-3	.	.	14	CASSSEGSGNTIYF	TGTGCCAGCAGTTCAGAGGGCTCTGGAAACACCATATATTTT
TRBV5-1	TRBJ2-7	TRBD2	once	15	CASSLGLAGGNEQYF	TGCGCCAGCAGCTTGGGACTAGCGGGGGGAAACGAGCAGTACTTC
TRBV20-1	TRBJ1-2	.	few	15	CSASGGHLDKYGYTF	TGCAGTGCTAGTGGGGGACACCTCGATAAATATGGCTACACCTTC
TRBV6-2/TRBV6-3	TRBJ2-1	TRBD2	once	15	CASSSLAGGQDEQFF	TGTGCCAGCAGCTCACTAGCGGGGGGCCAGGATGAGCAGTTCTTC
TRBV7-2	TRBJ1-5	.	.	15	CASSLNRGRDQPQHF	TGTGCCAGCAGCTTAAACCGAGGTAGAGACCAGCCCCAGCATTTT
TRBV3-1/TRBV3-2	TRBJ1-1	TRBD1	.	14	CASSSRGEEAEAFF	TGTGCCAGCAGTTCCAGGGGGGAGGAGGCTGAAGCTTTCTTT
TRBV24-1	TRBJ1-1	TRBD1	.	16	CARSQKGAREDTEAFF	TGTGCCAGAAGCCAGAAGGGGGCGCGGGAGGACACTGAAGCTTTCTTT
TRBV28	TRBJ1-5	.	.	15	CASSPGGAPRQPQHF	TGTGCCAGCAGCCCCGGTGGGGCCCCGAGGCAGCCCCAGCATTTT
TRBV28	TRBJ1-1	.	.	15	CASSLPVLMNTEAFF	TGTGCCAGCAGTTTACCCGTACTCATGAACACTGAAGCTTTCTTT
TRBV20-1	TRBJ2-3	TRBD2	.	15	CSASTSGGGTDTQYF	TGCAGTGCTAGTACTAGCGGGGGGGGGACAGATACGCAGTATTTT
TRBV6-5	TRBJ1-2	.	.	13	CASGGPASGGYTF	TGTGCCAGTGGAGGACCGGCGTCGGGTGGCTACACCTTC
TRBV4-1	TRBJ1-4	TRBD1	.	16	CASSPALGQGSEKLFF	TGCGCCAGCAGCCCAGCTTTGGGACAGGGGAGTGAAAAACTGTTTTTT
TRBV4-3	TRBJ1-1	TRBD1	.	15	CASSPGRTGVTEAFF	TGCGCCAGCAGCCCTGGAAGGACAGGGGTCACTGAAGCTTTCTTT
TRBV6-1	TRBJ2-3	.	.	17	CASSVRRPWEVTDTQYF	TGTGCCAGCAGTGTCCGGCGGCCCTGGGAGGTCACAGATACGCAGTATTTT
TRBV14	TRBJ2-2	TRBD1	once	15	CASSLIQGSTGELFF	TGTGCCAGCAGCCTAATACAGGGGAGCACCGGGGAGCTGTTTTTT
TRBV30	TRBJ2-3	TRBD1	.	15	CAWSSTGQGVYTQYF	TGTGCCTGGAGTTCAACAGGGCAGGGGGTCTATACGCAGTATTTT
TRBV9	TRBJ2-1	.	few	15	CASSVGHVMYNEQFF	TGTGCCAGCAGCGTTGGACATGTAATGTACAATGAGCAGTTCTTC
TRBV4-2	TRBJ2-3	TRBD2	.	18	CASSQGGLAGTGRDTQYF	TGTGCCAGCAGCCAAGGGGGACTAGCGGGGACTGGCCGAGATACGCAGTATTTT
TRBV5-1	TRBJ2-7	.	.	16	CASSLGQGPLLYEQYF	TGCGCCAGCAGCTTGGGGCAGGGCCCACTACTTTACGAGCAGTACTTC
TRBV3-1/TRBV3-2	TRBJ2-2	TRBD2	.	15	CASSQSAGATGELFF	TGTGCCAGCAGCCAATCAGCGGGGGCCACCGGGGAGCTGTTTTTT
TRBV28	TRBJ2-3	.	.	12	CATRLGRDTQYF	TGTGCAACGAGACTGGGGCGAGATACGCAGTATTTT
TRBV3-1/TRBV3-2	TRBJ2-2	.	.	17	CASSQDSAGLVAGELFF	TGTGCCAGCAGCCAAGATTCGGCAGGTTTAGTCGCCGGGGAGCTGTTTTTT
TRBV28	TRBJ1-1	.	.	13	CASSVTQDTEAFF	TGTGCCAGCAGTGTAACACAGGATACTGAAGCTTTCTTT
TRBV12-3/TRBV12-4	TRBJ2-7	.	.	13	CASSLDRFYEQYF	TGTGCCAGCAGTTTAGACAGGTTCTACGAGCAGTACTTC
TRBV4-1	TRBJ1-6	TRBD1	.	16	CASSQVKGGIPSPLHF	TGCGCCAGCAGCCAAGTTAAAGGGGGCATCCCTTCACCCCTCCACTTT
TRBV5-4	TRBJ2-1	.	.	15	CASSSDGGVFNEQFF	TGTGCCAGCAGCTCGGACGGCGGGGTGTTCAATGAGCAGTTCTTC
TRBV6-5	TRBJ2-7	TRBD2	.	15	CASTHGGAGSYEQYF	TGTGCCAGCACCCACGGGGGGGCCGGGTCCTACGAGCAGTACTTC
TRBV28	TRBJ1-5	.	few	14	CASSLWGQGQPQHF	TGTGCCAGCAGTTTATGGGGGCAAGGTCAGCCCCAGCATTTT
TRBV19	TRBJ1-2	.	.	13	CASSPENRYGYTF	TGTGCCAGTAGCCCAGAAAACCGCTATGGCTACACCTTC
TRBV5-1	TRBJ2-6	TRBD1	.	15	CACGQGASGANVLTF	TGCGCCTGTGGACAGGGGGCGAGTGGGGCCAACGTCCTGACTTTC
TRBV27	TRBJ1-5	.	.	15	CASSNRGISNQPQHF	TGTGCCAGCAGTAACCGGGGGATCAGTAATCAGCCCCAGCATTTT
TRBV13	TRBJ2-7	TRBD2	.	17	CASSFGGGTSEAYEQYF	TGTGCCAGCAGCTTCGGGGGGGGGACTAGCGAAGCTTACGAGCAGTACTTC
TRBV2	TRBJ2-7	TRBD1	.	15	CASSPPGTVLVEQYF	TGTGCCAGCAGTCCTCCAGGGACAGTTTTGGTCGAGCAGTACTTC
TRBV5-1	TRBJ1-2	.	.	13	CASSFEVDYGYTF	TGCGCCAGCAGCTTCGAGGTGGACTATGGCTACACCTTC
TRBV27	TRBJ1-5	TRBD1	.	15	CASSRTGEGNQPQHF	TGTGCCAGCAGCCGGACAGGGGAAGGCAATCAGCCCCAGCATTTT
TRBV6-2/TRBV6-3	TRBJ2-7	.	.	13	CASSRSELYEQYF	TGTGCCAGCAGCCGGTCCGAACTCTACGAGCAGTACTTC
TRBV19	TRBJ2-3	TRBD2	.	15	CASTRTSGGTDTQYF	TGTGCCAGTACCCGGACTAGCGGGGGCACAGATACGCAGTATTTT
TRBV28	TRBJ2-6	.	.	14	CASSWRSGANVLTF	TGTGCCAGCAGTTGGAGGTCTGGGGCCAACGTCCTGACTTTC
TRBV18	TRBJ2-5	TRBD1	.	19	CASSPSLLAGTGGIETQYF	TGTGCCAGCTCACCTTCCCTCTTGGCCGGGACAGGGGGTATTGAGACCCAGTACTTC